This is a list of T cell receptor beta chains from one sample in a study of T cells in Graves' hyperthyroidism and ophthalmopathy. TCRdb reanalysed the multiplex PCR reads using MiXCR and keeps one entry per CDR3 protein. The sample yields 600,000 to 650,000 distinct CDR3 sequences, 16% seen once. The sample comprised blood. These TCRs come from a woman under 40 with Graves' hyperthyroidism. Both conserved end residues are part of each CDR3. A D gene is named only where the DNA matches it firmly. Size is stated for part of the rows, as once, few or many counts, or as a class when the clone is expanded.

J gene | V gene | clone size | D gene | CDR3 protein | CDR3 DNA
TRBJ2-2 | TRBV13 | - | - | CASRSGEGVAGELFF | TGTGCCAGCAGATCCGGGGAGGGGGTCGCCGGGGAGCTCTTTTTT
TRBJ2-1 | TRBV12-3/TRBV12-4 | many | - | CASSRWGPNNEQFF | TGTGCCAGCAGTAGATGGGGGCCTAACAATGAGCAGTTCTTC
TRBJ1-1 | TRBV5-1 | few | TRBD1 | CASSLAGQGSTEAFF | TGCGCCAGCAGCTTGGCGGGACAGGGGTCCACTGAAGCTTTCTTT
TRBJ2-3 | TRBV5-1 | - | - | CASSALTAGVNTQYF | TGCGCCAGCAGCGCCTTAACGGCAGGGGTGAATACGCAGTATTTT
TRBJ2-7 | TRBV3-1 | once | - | CASSSGVDYEQYF | TGTGCCAGCAGCTCCGGGGTAGACTACGAGCAGTACTTC
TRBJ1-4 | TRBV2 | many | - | CASSAGAITNEKLFF | TGTGCCAGCAGTGCAGGGGCCATAACTAATGAAAAACTGTTTTTT
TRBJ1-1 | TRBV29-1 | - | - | CSVDREVSVNTEAFF | TGCAGCGTTGACAGGGAGGTATCGGTGAACACTGAAGCTTTCTTT
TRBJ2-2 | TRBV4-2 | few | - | CASSQWGRDLPTGELFF | TGTGCCAGCAGCCAGTGGGGGCGCGATTTGCCCACCGGGGAGCTGTTTTTT
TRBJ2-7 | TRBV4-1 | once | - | CASSRPGTLLYEQYF | TGCGCCAGCAGCCGACCCGGGACTCTACTCTACGAGCAGTACTTC
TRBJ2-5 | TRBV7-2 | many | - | CASSLVGSRLETQYF | TGTGCCAGCAGCTTAGTCGGGAGTCGTTTGGAGACCCAGTACTTC
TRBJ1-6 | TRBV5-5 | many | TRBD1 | CASSFSDRGNSPLHF | TGTGCCAGCAGCTTTTCAGACAGGGGCAATTCACCCCTCCACTTT
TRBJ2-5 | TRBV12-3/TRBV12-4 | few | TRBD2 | CASSPTASGQETQYF | TGTGCCAGCTCGCCGACGGCTAGCGGACAAGAGACCCAGTACTTC
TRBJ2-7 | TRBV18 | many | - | CASSPRLTAYEQYF | TGTGCCAGCTCACCAAGGCTGACCGCCTACGAGCAGTACTTC
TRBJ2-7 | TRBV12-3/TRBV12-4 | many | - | CASTRAGYYEQYF | TGTGCCAGCACCCGGGCGGGATACTACGAGCAGTACTTC
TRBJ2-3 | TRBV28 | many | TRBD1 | CASSLSGQGTDTQYF | TGTGCCAGCAGTTTATCCGGACAGGGCACAGATACGCAGTATTTT
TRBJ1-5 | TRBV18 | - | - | CASSGGEQPQHF | TGTGCCAGCTCCGGGGGGGAGCAGCCCCAGCATTTT
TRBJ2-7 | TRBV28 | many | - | CASSFLGQIYEQYF | TGTGCCAGCAGTTTTTTAGGACAGATCTACGAGCAGTACTTC
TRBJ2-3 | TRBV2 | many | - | CASMGRSTDTQYF | TGTGCCAGCATGGGGCGTAGCACAGATACGCAGTATTTT
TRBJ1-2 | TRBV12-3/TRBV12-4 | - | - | CASRYEGPTNYGYTF | TGTGCCAGCAGATACGAGGGGCCGACTAACTATGGCTACACCTTC
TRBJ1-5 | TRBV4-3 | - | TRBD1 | CASSLDRQGGQPQHF | TGCGCCAGCAGCCTGGACAGACAGGGCGGTCAGCCCCAGCATTTT
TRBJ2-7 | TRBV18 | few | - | CASSPPVPYEQYF | TGTGCCAGCTCACCACCGGTCCCCTACGAGCAGTACTTC
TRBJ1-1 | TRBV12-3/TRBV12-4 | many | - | CASSSRPHEAFF | TGTGCCAGCAGTTCAAGACCGCATGAAGCTTTCTTT
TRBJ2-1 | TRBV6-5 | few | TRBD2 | CASSYSLAVSYNEQFF | TGTGCCAGCAGTTACTCTCTAGCGGTCTCCTACAATGAGCAGTTCTTC
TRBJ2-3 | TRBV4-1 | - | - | CASSQDSSLTYVHLRDTQYF | TGCGCCAGCAGCCAAGATTCTTCTCTGACATACGTGCACCTTAGGGATACGCAGTATTTT
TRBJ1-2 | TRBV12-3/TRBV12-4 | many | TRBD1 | CASRVRGTNYGYTF | TGTGCCAGCAGAGTCAGGGGGACTAACTATGGCTACACCTTC
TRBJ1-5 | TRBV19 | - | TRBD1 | CASSYGTVNQPQHF | TGTGCCAGTAGTTACGGGACAGTTAATCAGCCCCAGCATTTT
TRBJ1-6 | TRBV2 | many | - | CASKITGTFNSPLHF | TGTGCCAGCAAAATTACAGGAACCTTTAATTCACCCCTCCACTTT
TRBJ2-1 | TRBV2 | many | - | CASSKGGEQFF | TGTGCCAGCAGTAAGGGGGGTGAGCAGTTCTTC